Listed here are 26 T cell receptor beta chains from one sample, sequenced in a study of cytomegalovirus exposure and HLA in healthy donors. Amplification used 60 Vbeta primers and 13 Jbeta primers. Here immunoSEQ multiplex PCR was the method, and the copy in TCRdb shows in-frame clones only, minus some. The sample lists approximately 150,000 clones, 70% to 80% occurring once. The sample taken for sequencing was PBMCs. The receptors shown here come from a woman aged 60-75 years in good health and CMV-seronegative.

The rearrangement uses TRBV7-3 and TRBJ1-4; possibly TRBD1 for D (5 bases). With 3 bases removed from V and 8 bases from J, the gap between germline ends came to 13 bases. CDR3 length: 14 residues. Germline CDR1 reads SGHTA; CDR2 reads FQGTGA. The CDR3 DNA is TGTGCCAGCAGCTTGGGAGGGGCTGGGGAAAAACTGTTTTTT. It is translated as CASSLGGAGEKLFF.

In its sample, this clone was seen a few times. The chain carries TRBV12-5 and TRBJ2-7; possibly TRBD1 for D (6 bases). The germline CDR1 and CDR2 sequences are LGHNT and FRNRAP. V lost 0 bases to trimming and J lost 0 bases, with 18 bases between them. The CDR3 loop spans 18 amino acids. CDR3 nucleotides: TGTGCTAGTGGTTTGGTATCCGGGCGGCAGGGGCGCTCCTACGAGCAGTACTTC. The encoded protein is CASGLVSGRQGRSYEQYF.

The chain is built from TRBV19 and TRBJ2-7, with D tentatively TRBD1 (6 bases). The CDR3 spans 14 residues. Germline V CDR1 and CDR2: LNHDA, SQIVND (reference sequence). V lost 1 base and J lost 1, with 8 bases in between. The CDR3 nucleotides read TGTGCCAGTAGTATAGGGACAGCATCCTACGAGCAGTACTTC. Protein product: CASSIGTASYEQYF.

The chain joins TRBV2 to TRBJ2-3; D uncertain. Germline lookup yields CDR1 SNHLY and CDR2 FYNNEI. This CDR3 region has 14 residues. V was clipped by 7 bases and J by 5 bases, with 16 bases between them. CDR3 coding DNA: TGTGCCAGCACCGAGGTCGGCCGTATAGATACGCAGTATTTT. It yields the protein CASTEVGRIDTQYF.

The chain is built from TRBV5-1 and TRBJ2-5; 12 nucleotides agree with TRBD2. The V and J ends lost 4 bases and 11 bases, in that order; junction bases with no gene match: 6. This CDR3 spans 13 amino acids. Germline V lookup: CDR1 SGHRS, CDR2 YFSETQ. CDR3 region: CASSGTSGFPQYF. CDR3 DNA: TGCGCCAGCAGCGGGACTAGCGGGTTTCCACAGTACTTC.

The rearrangement uses TRBV7-2 and TRBJ1-1, with TRBD1 as a possible D gene (5 bases). Germline V gene lookup returns CDR1 SGHTA and CDR2 FQGNSA. The CDR3 is 13 amino acids. Trimming pared 0 bases from V and 8 bases from J, leaving 10 bases between. The CDR3 is CASSLALGHEAFF. In DNA, the CDR3 is TGTGCCAGCAGCTTAGCTCTGGGGCACGAAGCTTTCTTT.

The chain's CDR3 is CASSFYPGLASGEQFF. For the CDR3, the DNA is TGTGCCAGCAGCTTTTACCCGGGACTAGCTTCGGGTGAGCAGTTCTTC. This sequence joins TRBV7-9 and TRBJ2-1, with 9 bases fitting TRBD2. The CDR3 runs to 16 residues. Germline V gene sequence: CDR1 SEHNR, CDR2 FQNEAQ (reference sequence). V dropped 3 bases and J dropped 9; count of bases not matched to a gene: 12.

The chain employs TRBV7-8 and TRBJ2-7; D might be TRBD1 (6 bases). V lost 5 bases to trimming and J lost 0 bases, with 17 bases between them. The CDR3 is 16 amino acids. CDR1 SGHVS and CDR2 FQNEAQ come from the germline V gene. CDR3 loop: CASSPSRGHGSYEQYF. The CDR3 DNA sequence: TGTGCCAGCAGCCCCAGTAGGGGACACGGCTCCTACGAGCAGTACTTC.

This clone was recorded only once. The CDR3 DNA follows: TGCGCCAGCAGCTTGAGGGCGGGAGTTTTCTACGAGCAGTACTTC. Its protein product is CASSLRAGVFYEQYF. The V call is TRBV5-1, the J call TRBJ2-7; 7 nucleotides match TRBD2. This CDR3 comprises 15 residues. V was pared by 1 base and J by 3 bases, with 7 bases of the junction left unmatched. Germline V lookup: CDR1 SGHRS, CDR2 YFSETQ.

V usage is TRBV10-3 and J usage is TRBJ2-5, with TRBD1 identical over 8 bases. The J call may not be correct, given that the DNA end is closer to TRBJ2-7. CDR1 and CDR2 from the germline V gene are ENHRY and SYGVKD. This CDR3 contains 12 residues. The CDR3 loop reads CATGQAAYEQYF. The CDR3 coding sequence is TGTGCCACGGGACAGGCCGCCTACGAGCAGTACTTC.

The chain joins TRBV7-8 to TRBJ2-7; 9 bases map to TRBD1. The V gene's germline CDR1 is SGHVS and CDR2 FQNEAQ. The CDR3 contains 14 residues. V dropped 5 bases and J dropped 4; count of bases not matched to a gene: 6. The CDR3 nucleotides are TGTGCCAGCAGCATTGGACAGGGGTCGTACGAGCAGTACTTC. It specifies CASSIGQGSYEQYF.

The chain is built from TRBV11-2 and TRBJ2-3, with D maybe TRBD1 (5 bases). Germline assignment: CDR1 SGHAT and CDR2 FQNNGV. Trimming stripped 5 bases from V and 5 bases from J, with 14 bases between. The CDR3 covers 14 residues. CDR3 bases: TGTGCCAGCAGCCCAGGCAGGGTAGGAGATACGCAGTATTTT. Amino acid sequence: CASSPGRVGDTQYF.

This chain links TRBV29-1 with TRBJ1-1; D gene uncertain. Germline V lookup: CDR1 SQVTM, CDR2 ANQGSEA. The CDR3 is made up of 14 amino acids. V was shortened by 8 bases and J by 5 bases, with 21 bases between the two germline ends. CDR3: CSSTPQNGGTEAFF. The DNA of the CDR3 is TGCAGCTCGACCCCCCAGAATGGAGGAACTGAAGCTTTCTTT.

The genes are TRBV28 and TRBJ2-1; 10 bases fit TRBD2. The germline V gene encodes CDR1 MDHEN and CDR2 SYDVKM. With 8 bases clipped from V and 7 bases from J, the junction kept 5 bases outside the gene matches. The CDR3 is 13 residues long. This CDR3 is CASELAGYNEQFF. The CDR3 DNA follows: TGTGCCAGCGAACTAGCGGGATATAATGAGCAGTTCTTC.

This clone is a singleton in its sample. This chain joins TRBV7-8 and TRBJ1-6; TRBD1 aligns across 10 bases. Per germline, CDR1 SGHVS and CDR2 FQNEAQ. The junction had 7 bases not matched to a gene; V was cut back by 5 bases and J by 6 bases. The CDR3 loop spans 16 amino acids. The CDR3 DNA sequence: TGTGCCAGCAGCATGACAGGGGGCCGGGGTAATTCACCCCTCCACTTT. Encoded protein: CASSMTGGRGNSPLHF.

The V gene is TRBV10-2, the J gene TRBJ1-5, with no clear D. The CDR3 sequence is 16 residues long. Trimming took 2 bases from V and 4 from J, leaving 15 bases between them. Germline V gives CDR1 WSHSY, CDR2 SAAADI. The DNA of the CDR3 is TGCGCCAGCAGTGAGAAATTCAGGAGGGTTAATCAGCCCCAGCATTTT. It translates to CASSEKFRRVNQPQHF.

Judged by abundance, this clone is medium-sized. The chain carries TRBV5-1 and TRBJ2-1; 9 positions agree with TRBD2. Germline assignment: CDR1 SGHRS and CDR2 YFSETQ. This CDR3 contains 18 residues. The J segment lost 5 bases and the V segment lost 9 bases, leaving 21 bases of the junction unmatched. CDR3 residues: CATRWGSYSGGPDNEQFF. The CDR3 region has the DNA TGCGCCACCCGTTGGGGGTCCTATAGCGGGGGCCCGGACAATGAGCAGTTCTTC.

This clone was detected a few times. CDR3 nucleotides: TGTGCCAGCAGTGCCCACAGGGGGCGGGCTTTCTTT. It codes for CASSAHRGRAFF. The rearrangement joins TRBV27 to TRBJ1-1; TRBD1 matches at 9 bases. CDR1 is MNHEY and CDR2 is SMNVEV in the germline V gene (reference sequence). The CDR3 runs to 12 residues. V was pared by 5 bases and J by 11 bases, with 6 bases of the junction left unmatched.

V and J are TRBV7-2 and TRBJ1-2; 10 nucleotides match TRBD1. J gave up 5 bases and V 5 bases, and 2 bases lay outside the gene matches. Per germline, CDR1 SGHTA and CDR2 FQGNSA. This CDR3 has 13 amino acids. The CDR3 here is CASSVGQGYGYTF. The CDR3 region has the DNA TGTGCCAGCAGCGTGGGACAGGGGTATGGCTACACCTTC.

The gene calls are TRBV28 and TRBJ1-1; D not resolved. The CDR3 sequence is 12 residues long. In germline, CDR1 is MDHEN, CDR2 SYDVKM. V lost 7 bases to trimming and J lost 3 bases, with 9 bases between them. The CDR3 sequence: CASTTGHTEAFF. The CDR3 DNA reads TGTGCCAGCACTACTGGGCACACTGAAGCTTTCTTT.

V usage is TRBV2 and J usage is TRBJ2-4, with TRBD1 matching over 7 bases. Germline V gene data show CDR1 as SNHLY and CDR2 as FYNNEI. Trimming removed 6 bases from V and 0 bases from J; junction bases left unmatched: 5. The CDR3 runs to 15 residues. CDR3: CASSQQGLAKNIQYF. CDR3 in DNA: TGTGCCAGCAGCCAACAGGGGCTAGCCAAAAACATTCAGTACTTC.

The chain employs TRBV13 and TRBJ2-1, with D perhaps matching TRBD1 (9 bases). V shed 5 bases and J shed 13 bases, with 24 bases lying between them. The CDR3 totals 15 residues. CDR1 and CDR2 from the germline V gene are PRHDT and FYEKMQ (reference sequence). CDR3 in DNA: TGTGCCAGCAGCCCGGGACAGGGAAACGGGGGGGGCCAGTTCTTC. Its protein product is CASSPGQGNGGGQFF.

V gene TRBV21-1 combines with J gene TRBJ2-7; the D segment call TRBD2 is taken from the table without a DNA check. TRBV21-1 corresponds to a pseudogene. The CDR3 runs 19 residues. The chain's CDR3 is CASSKWKTSGGPLPYEQYF. The CDR3 DNA reads as TGTGCCAGCAGCAAATGGAAGACTAGCGGGGGGCCCCTTCCCTACGAGCAGTACTTC.

This chain connects TRBV5-1 to TRBJ1-4; no definite D call. V shed 4 bases and J shed 4 bases, with 8 bases lying between them. CDR3 length equals 13 residues. Germline CDR1 is SGHRS and CDR2 is YFSETQ. For the CDR3, the DNA is TGCGCCAGCAGCCCGGTTATTAATGAAAAACTGTTTTTT. Translating it yields CASSPVINEKLFF.

This chain links TRBV7-6 with TRBJ2-2; 8 bases agree with TRBD2. Trimming removed 5 bases from V and 8 bases from J; junction bases left unmatched: 19. The germline CDR1 and CDR2 sequences are SGHVS and FNYEAQ. This CDR3 region has 18 residues. The CDR3 here is CASSRRSVLRGVLGELFF. The CDR3 DNA follows: TGTGCCAGCAGCAGACGGTCCGTCTTGCGGGGGGTTCTGGGGGAGCTGTTTTTT.

The J gene is TRBJ2-6, the V gene TRBV18; tentatively, D is TRBD2 (6 bases). V lost 3 bases, J lost 1 base, and 16 bases lay in between. Germline lookup yields CDR1 KGHSH and CDR2 LQKENI. CDR3 size: 18 residues. CDR3 nucleotide sequence: TGTGCCAGCTCACCCGGGCCCCGGGGGAATTCTGGGGCCAACGTCCTGACTTTC. Translated: CASSPGPRGNSGANVLTF.